This T cell receptor beta chain was observed in a study of CD4+ T cells in melanoma. Study results and caveats: CD8+ T cell, macrophage and B cell function reportedly correlated with neoantigen-specific CD4+ T cells. Neoantigen-specific CD4+ T cells in melanoma reportedly had diverse differentiation states.

The repertoire was sequenced with immunoSEQ multiplex PCR; TCRdb's copy has only in-frame clones and lacks some. The sample carries approximately 12,000 clones, roughly 70% recorded once. This clone has more than one count but fewer than ten. What it binds is not known. V lost 5 bases and J 7 bases, leaving 17 bases between the germline ends. Germline assignment: CDR1 SEHNR and CDR2 FQNEAQ (reference sequence). The CDR3 has 14 residues. The receptor was isolated from a human donor with melanoma. Material for sequencing was cells from a culture (not recorded whether cultured in vitro). The chain combines TRBV7-9 with TRBJ1-1; D possibly corresponds to TRBD1 (5 bases). The CDR3 loop is CASSPLGGSGEAFF. The DNA for the CDR3 is TGTGCCAGCAGCCCCCTCGGGGGGAGCGGTGAAGCTTTCTTT.